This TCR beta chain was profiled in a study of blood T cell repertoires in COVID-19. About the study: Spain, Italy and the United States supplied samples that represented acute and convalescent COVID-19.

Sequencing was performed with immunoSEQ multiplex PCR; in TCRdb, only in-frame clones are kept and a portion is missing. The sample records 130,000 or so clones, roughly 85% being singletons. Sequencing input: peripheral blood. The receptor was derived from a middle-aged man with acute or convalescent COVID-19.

The CDR3, as DNA: TGTGCCAGCAGTACCCGGGACAGGGCACCCTACGAGCAGTACTTC. This sequence encodes CASSTRDRAPYEQYF. The chain combines TRBV6-2 or TRBV6-3 with TRBJ2-7; 9 bases are shared with TRBD1. This CDR3 has 15 amino acids. The V and J ends lost 5 bases and 2 bases, in that order; junction bases with no gene match: 7. The germline CDR1 and CDR2 sequences are MNHEY and SVGEGT.